These T cell receptor beta chains were read from a single sample in a study of shared T cell receptors in the human thymus. Generated by immunoSEQ multiplex PCR, the TCRdb table keeps only in-frame clones and is missing some. The sample lists about 660,000 clones, approximately 90% occurring once. The same sample was also used in a study of human thymus T cells.

The specimen sequenced was thymocytes. These receptors were obtained from a boy under two years old with a congenital heart defect. Both conserved end residues are part of each CDR3. The order of the fields is V gene, J gene, D gene, clone size, CDR3 protein, CDR3 DNA. D genes are given only for firm matches. Only part of the rows carry a size: once, few, many, or a class if the clone is expanded.

V gene: TRBV5-1; J gene: TRBJ2-2; D gene: TRBD2; clone size: once; CDR3 protein: CASSHGTSGRGQNTGELFF; CDR3 DNA: TGCGCCAGCAGCCATGGGACTAGCGGGAGAGGCCAGAACACCGGGGAGCTGTTTTTT
V gene: TRBV5-6; J gene: TRBJ2-7; D gene: -; clone size: -; CDR3 protein: CASSLGGRPYEQYF; CDR3 DNA: TGTGCCAGCAGCTTGGGAGGGCGCCCATACGAGCAGTACTTC
V gene: TRBV5-6; J gene: TRBJ1-2; D gene: TRBD1; clone size: -; CDR3 protein: CASTSQGARGYTF; CDR3 DNA: TGTGCCAGCACGTCCCAGGGGGCGCGAGGCTACACCTTC
V gene: TRBV9; J gene: TRBJ1-4; D gene: -; clone size: -; CDR3 protein: CASSVDGEKLFF; CDR3 DNA: TGTGCCAGCAGCGTAGACGGTGAAAAACTGTTTTTT
V gene: TRBV2; J gene: TRBJ2-7; D gene: -; clone size: -; CDR3 protein: CASSETRSYEQYF; CDR3 DNA: TGTGCCAGCAGTGAAACGAGGTCCTACGAGCAGTACTTC
V gene: TRBV4-3; J gene: TRBJ2-5; D gene: TRBD2; clone size: once; CDR3 protein: CASSHKGPSGNQETQYF; CDR3 DNA: TGCGCCAGCAGCCATAAAGGACCTAGCGGAAATCAAGAGACCCAGTACTTC
V gene: TRBV5-8; J gene: TRBJ2-5; D gene: TRBD2; clone size: -; CDR3 protein: CASSFETSGRGETQYF; CDR3 DNA: TGTGCCAGCAGCTTCGAGACTAGCGGGAGGGGAGAGACCCAGTACTTC
V gene: TRBV28; J gene: TRBJ2-3; D gene: -; clone size: -; CDR3 protein: CASSNRVPSTDTQYF; CDR3 DNA: TGTGCCAGCAGTAACAGGGTCCCTAGCACAGATACGCAGTATTTT
V gene: TRBV9; J gene: TRBJ1-5; D gene: TRBD1; clone size: -; CDR3 protein: CASSVGDREYQPQHF; CDR3 DNA: TGTGCCAGCAGCGTAGGGGACAGGGAGTATCAGCCCCAGCATTTT
V gene: TRBV6-6; J gene: TRBJ2-7; D gene: TRBD1; clone size: few; CDR3 protein: CASSYDRGGYEQYF; CDR3 DNA: TGTGCCAGCAGTTACGACAGGGGGGGCTACGAGCAGTACTTC
V gene: TRBV5-1; J gene: TRBJ2-1; D gene: TRBD2; clone size: -; CDR3 protein: CASSLGKREGNEQFF; CDR3 DNA: TGCGCCAGCAGCTTGGGTAAGCGGGAGGGGAATGAGCAGTTCTTC
V gene: TRBV30; J gene: TRBJ2-7; D gene: -; clone size: -; CDR3 protein: CAWSSASRSSYEQYF; CDR3 DNA: TGTGCCTGGAGTTCGGCTAGCCGAAGCTCCTACGAGCAGTACTTC
V gene: TRBV7-9; J gene: TRBJ2-1; D gene: TRBD2; clone size: -; CDR3 protein: CASSWAAWGLGIEDEQFF; CDR3 DNA: TGTGCCAGCAGTTGGGCCGCGTGGGGACTAGGGATCGAGGACGAGCAGTTCTTC
V gene: TRBV19; J gene: TRBJ2-5; D gene: -; clone size: -; CDR3 protein: CASSIVGRASETQYF; CDR3 DNA: TGTGCCAGTAGTATAGTTGGCAGGGCCTCAGAGACCCAGTACTTC
V gene: TRBV2; J gene: TRBJ2-7; D gene: -; clone size: -; CDR3 protein: CASSERGLSRSENSYEQYF; CDR3 DNA: TGTGCCAGCAGTGAAAGGGGACTTTCGCGTAGCGAGAACTCCTACGAGCAGTACTTC